This T cell receptor beta chain was obtained from a study of human T cells and chemical hapten exposure. Looking at the study overall: Sensitization applied 2% DPC to approximately 2 cm by approximately 2 cm of upper inner arm skin.

One entry per CDR3 protein, called by TCRdb with MiXCR from the RACE reads. Of around 380,000 distinct CDR3 sequences in the sample, more than 4.5% were seen once. This clonotype showed up many times. This CDR3 region has 16 residues. Germline V gives CDR1 SGHTA, CDR2 FQGNSA. V lost 5 bases to trimming and J lost 6 bases; unmatched junction nucleotides: 11. The time point denotes: patch test 1, 2 weeks after DPC sensitization. Indicated treatment: therapeutic diphenylcyclopropenone sensitization with weekly scalp DPC. The study enrolled 18 to 70-year-old alopecia patients suitable for DPC. Someone pulled total RNA out of unfractionated whole blood.

This receptor was obtained from a woman in her fifties or sixties with alopecia areata. Some clones in this sample may be carry-over from other donors' samples. Source: whole blood, taken in connection with sensitization to the hapten diphenylcyclopropenone (DPC). V and J are TRBV7-2 and TRBJ2-3, with 10 positions matching TRBD2. The CDR3 DNA sequence: TGTGCCAGCAGCCCCCGAGCGGGGGGGATTCAGGATACGCAGTATTTT. Translated: CASSPRAGGIQDTQYF.